This T cell receptor delta chain is from a study of γδ T cells in repeated Plasmodium falciparum infection. As for the study in general: Timepoints: baseline, immediately before selected infections, and 21 days after every infection.

TCRdb repeated clone calling on the multiplex PCR reads with CATT. The table has around 82,000 delta-chain clones, 1.4% to 1.5% seen once. This CDR3 has 20 residues. V lost 0 bases and J lost 2, with 25 bases in between. Germline CDR1 is TSWWSYY and CDR2 is QGS. This clone was counted ten times or more. Vgamma9/Vdelta2+ and Vdelta2-negative gammadelta T cells were flow-sorted from PBMC for bulk sequencing. Sequenced: gamma-delta T cells from blood. This chain connects TRDV1 to TRDJ1, with D possibly matching TRDD2 (6 bases). This clonotype originated in a pool of human donors (malaria-infected and uninfected, not separated). The CDR3 nucleotides are TGTGCTCTTGGGGAACTACACCCCTACCCTTCCCAGGGTAGTACCGATAAACTCATCTTT. As protein: CALGELHPYPSQGSTDKLIF.